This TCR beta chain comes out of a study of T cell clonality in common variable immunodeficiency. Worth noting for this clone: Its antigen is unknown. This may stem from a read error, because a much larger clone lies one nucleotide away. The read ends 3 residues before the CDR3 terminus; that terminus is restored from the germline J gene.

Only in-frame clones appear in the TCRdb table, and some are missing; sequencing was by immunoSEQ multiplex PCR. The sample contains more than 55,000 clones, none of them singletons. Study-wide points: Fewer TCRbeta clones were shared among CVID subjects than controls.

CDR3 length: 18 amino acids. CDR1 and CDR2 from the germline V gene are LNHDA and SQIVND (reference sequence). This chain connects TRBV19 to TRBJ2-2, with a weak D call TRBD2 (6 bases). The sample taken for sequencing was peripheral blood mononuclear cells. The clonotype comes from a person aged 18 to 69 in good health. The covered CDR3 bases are TGTGCCAGTAGTATAGATGGGCCCGGGACTTCTGGGGCCAACGTG. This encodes CASSIDGPGTSGANV. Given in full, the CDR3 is CASSIDGPGTSGANVLFF.